One sample yielded the 26 T cell receptor beta chains listed below, sequenced in a study of technical replicates of blood from a handful of donors. Here immunoSEQ multiplex PCR was the method, and the copy in TCRdb shows in-frame clones only, minus some. The sample lists 84,000 or so clones, 90% to 95% occurring once. The sequencing input was T cells isolated from PBMCs. These receptors were taken from a human donor in good health.

The V call is TRBV29-1, the J call TRBJ1-2; D is perhaps TRBD1 (6 bases). Looked up from germline, CDR1 is SQVTM and CDR2 is ANQGSEA. CDR3 length: 12 amino acids. V lost 3 bases, J lost 3 bases, and 8 bases lay in between. DNA for the CDR3: TGCAGCGTTGAGGACAGAGACTATGGCTACACCTTC. It translates to CSVEDRDYGYTF. Together with reference TRBV29-1 and TRBJ1-2, the CDR3 gives the full variable domain: SAVISQKPSRDICQRGTSLTIQCQVDSQVTMMFWYRQQPGQSLTLIATANQGSEATYESGFVIDKFPISRPNLTFSTLTVSNMSPEDSSIYLCSVEDRDYGYTFGSGTRLTVV.

This clone was counted between two and nine times. The J gene is TRBJ2-2, the V gene TRBV11-3; unclear D gene. The CDR3 contains 13 residues. The V end was cut by 2 bases, the J end by 8 bases, with 9 bases between. CDR1 SGHNT and CDR2 YENEEA come from the germline V gene. The DNA for the CDR3 is TGTGCCAGCAGCTTACCATTACAGGGGGAGCTGTTTTTT. It is translated as CASSLPLQGELFF.

The chain links TRBV2 to TRBJ1-5, with TRBD1 identical over 7 bases. Germline V lookup: CDR1 SNHLY, CDR2 FYNNEI. This CDR3 is built from 14 residues. V trimming: 3 bases; J trimming: 6 bases; junction bases outside the gene matches: 5. The CDR3 sequence: CASSEEGAAQPQHF. The CDR3, as DNA: TGTGCCAGCAGTGAGGAGGGGGCAGCTCAGCCCCAGCATTTT.

V is TRBV10-3 and J is TRBJ1-5, with no clear D. V was shortened by 0 bases and J by 6 bases, with 6 bases between the two germline ends. CDR3 length equals 13 residues. CDR1 and CDR2 (germline): ENHRY, SYGVKD. CDR3 in amino acids: CAISESSSQPQHF. The CDR3 coding sequence is TGTGCCATCAGTGAGTCGTCGAGTCAGCCCCAGCATTTT.

The CDR3 region has the DNA TGTGCCAGCAGCTTTTTGGGGCAGAACTATGGCTACACCTTC. Its translation: CASSFLGQNYGYTF. The chain couples TRBV7-8 to TRBJ1-2; D is perhaps TRBD1 (5 bases). CDR1 is SGHVS, CDR2 FQNEAQ, per germline. The germline V and J ends were trimmed by 3 bases and 2 bases, with 10 bases remaining between them. The CDR3 has 14 residues.

This chain uses TRBV29-1 with TRBJ2-1, with 8 bases lining up with TRBD2. J was trimmed by 7 bases and V by 7 bases; bases with no gene match: 12. The length of the CDR3 is 14 residues. CDR1 is SQVTM, CDR2 ANQGSEA, per germline. This chain's CDR3 is CSGAEVAGRNEQFF. The CDR3 DNA follows: TGCAGCGGCGCCGAGGTAGCGGGAAGGAATGAGCAGTTCTTC.

This chain links TRBV9 with TRBJ2-7; D perhaps matches TRBD2 (6 bases). The V end lost 3 bases, the J end lost 3 bases, and 13 bases lay between the germline ends. In germline, CDR1 is SGDLS, CDR2 YYNGEE. The CDR3 covers 14 residues. CDR3 residues: CASSAELAIYEQYF. In DNA form, the CDR3 reads TGTGCCAGCAGCGCGGAGCTAGCGATCTACGAGCAGTACTTC.

This clone occurred once. The rearrangement links TRBV4-1 to TRBJ1-4; TRBD1 matches 10 bases. This CDR3 contains 17 residues. V dropped 1 base and J dropped 5; count of bases not matched to a gene: 7. CDR1 is MGHRA and CDR2 is YSYEKL in the germline V gene. CDR3 nucleotides: TGCGCCAGCAGCCAAGTCATCCGGGACAGGGGAAATGAAAAACTGTTTTTT. Amino acids: CASSQVIRDRGNEKLFF.

The DNA of the CDR3 is TGTGCCAGCAGGCTAGCGGGCCCGGGTCCCCAAAACACAGATACGCAGTATTTT. Translated: CASRLAGPGPQNTDTQYF. The V call is TRBV2, the J call TRBJ2-3; 8 nucleotides line up with TRBD2. Trimming took 6 bases from V and 2 from J; bases not matched to a gene: 16. Per the germline V gene, CDR1 is SNHLY and CDR2 is FYNNEI. The CDR3 consists of 18 residues.

The genes are TRBV6-5 and TRBJ2-3, with D unresolved. The germline V gene has CDR1 MNHEY and CDR2 SVGAGI. V dropped 2 bases and J dropped 3 bases, with 6 bases sitting between them. The CDR3 spans 13 residues. Here the CDR3 reads CASSYPSTDTQYF. CDR3 in DNA: TGTGCCAGCAGTTACCCGAGTACAGATACGCAGTATTTT.

The chain combines TRBV4-1 with TRBJ1-6, with 8 bases fitting TRBD1. CDR1 MGHRA and CDR2 YSYEKL come from the germline V gene. This CDR3 is 15 amino acids long. After removal of 0 bases from V and 13 bases from J, the junction contained 8 bases not matched to a gene. CDR3 nucleotide sequence: TGCGCCAGCAGCCAAGAGTCGCAGGGGGCTCTTCCCCTCCACTTT. Translated, it gives CASSQESQGALPLHF.

The J gene is TRBJ1-3, the V gene TRBV14, with D maybe TRBD1 (6 bases). Germline loops: CDR1 SGHDN, CDR2 FVKESK. The CDR3 length is 13 residues. The V end lost 4 bases, the J end lost 3 bases, and 7 bases lay between the germline ends. DNA for the CDR3: TGTGCCAGCAGCCCAGGGGTTGGAAACACCATATATTTT. Its protein is CASSPGVGNTIYF.

This clone turned up a few times. The chain joins TRBV7-9 to TRBJ1-2, with D possibly matching TRBD1 (5 bases). CDR1 SEHNR and CDR2 FQNEAQ come from the germline V gene (reference sequence). This CDR3 has 12 residues. Between the trimmed V and J ends, which lost 8 bases and 8 bases, there was a span of 15 bases. This CDR3 reads CASGAGEQGYTF. Written as DNA, the CDR3 is TGTGCCAGCGGGGCAGGCGAGCAAGGCTACACCTTC.

J is TRBJ2-3 and V is TRBV7-8; D is undetermined. CDR3 length: 12 amino acids. V gave up 5 bases and J gave up 11 bases, with 14 bases separating them. Germline-derived CDR1 and CDR2 are SGHVS and FQNEAQ. CDR3 in DNA: TGTGCCAGCAGCCTTTCTAAAGATGGGCAGTATTTT. Protein product: CASSLSKDGQYF.

The chain joins TRBV9 to TRBJ2-3; TRBD2 matches at 15 bases. J gave up 3 bases and V 2 bases, and 1 base lay outside the gene matches. This CDR3 is 16 amino acids long. Germline CDR1 and CDR2: SGDLS and YYNGEE. CDR3 sequence reads: CASSVGLAGGTDTQYF. In DNA form, the CDR3 reads TGTGCCAGCAGCGTCGGACTAGCGGGGGGGACAGATACGCAGTATTTT. Supplemented by reference TRBV9 and TRBJ2-3, the full variable domain reads DSGVTQTPKHLITATGQRVTLRCSPRSGDLSVYWYQQSLDQGLQFLIQYYNGEERAKGNILERFSAQQFPDLHSELNLSSLELGDSALYFCASSVGLAGGTDTQYFGPGTRLTVL.

The chain couples TRBV11-3 to TRBJ2-3, with D possibly being TRBD1 (6 bases). This CDR3 has 14 residues. V lost 5 bases and J 1 base, leaving 10 bases between the germline ends. Per the germline V gene, CDR1 is SGHNT and CDR2 is YENEEA. The CDR3 nucleotides read TGTGCCAGCAGCCCGGGACAACGCACAGATACGCAGTATTTT. Amino acids: CASSPGQRTDTQYF. Full variable domain (missing parts from reference TRBV11-3 and TRBJ2-3): EAGVVQSPRYKIIEKKQPVAFWCNPISGHNTLYWYLQNLGQGPELLIRYENEEAVDDSQLPKDRFSAERLKGVDSTLKIQPAELGDSAVYLCASSPGQRTDTQYFGPGTRLTVL.

J is TRBJ1-2 and V is TRBV19, with 9 nucleotides matching TRBD1. V shed 10 bases and J 4 bases; nucleotides not matched to a gene: 13. Per germline, CDR1 LNHDA and CDR2 SQIVND (reference sequence). The CDR3 is made up of 15 amino acids. The CDR3 DNA is TGTGCCACCAGATCGGGGACAGGGCTTTTCTATGGCTACACCTTC. Encoded protein: CATRSGTGLFYGYTF. Based on the CDR3 plus reference TRBV19 and TRBJ1-2, the full variable domain is DGGITQSPKYLFRKEGQNVTLSCEQNLNHDAMYWYRQDPGQGLRLIYYSQIVNDFQKGDIAEGYSVSREKKESFPLTVTSAQKNPTAFYLCATRSGTGLFYGYTFGSGTRLTVV.

In nucleotides, the CDR3 is TGTGCCAGCAATAAAGGGGGTAATAATTCACCCCTCCACTTT. It codes for CASNKGGNNSPLHF. The V and J genes are TRBV6-5 and TRBJ1-6, with D maybe TRBD1 (6 bases). V was pared by 7 bases and J by 5 bases, with 12 bases between. The germline V gene encodes CDR1 MNHEY and CDR2 SVGAGI. The CDR3 totals 14 residues.

This sequence joins TRBV27 and TRBJ2-2; 9 positions agree with TRBD2. Germline assignment: CDR1 MNHEY and CDR2 SMNVEV (reference sequence). After removal of 6 bases from V and 4 bases from J, the junction contained 9 bases not matched to a gene. There are 16 residues in the CDR3. CDR3 DNA: TGTGCCAGCAGACCAGAGGCGGGGGGGCTCACCGGGGAGCTGTTTTTT. Encoded protein: CASRPEAGGLTGELFF.

J is TRBJ2-7 and V is TRBV5-1, with 8 bases identical to TRBD2. CDR3 length equals 15 residues. V shed 1 base and J 2 bases; nucleotides not matched to a gene: 5. CDR1 and CDR2 (germline): SGHRS, YFSETQ. DNA of the CDR3: TGCGCCAGCAGCTTGACGGGGGGGGGTCCCTACGAGCAGTACTTC. It specifies CASSLTGGGPYEQYF.

This clone appeared a single time. The genes are TRBV7-3 and TRBJ2-7; perhaps TRBD2 as D (6 bases). Trimming removed 5 bases at V and 6 bases at J, with 17 bases between. The CDR3 is made up of 14 amino acids. Looked up from germline, CDR1 is SGHTA and CDR2 is FQGTGA. Here the CDR3 reads CASSLEAGSGEQYF. CDR3 bases: TGTGCCAGCAGCCTCGAAGCGGGTTCGGGCGAGCAGTACTTC.

The V call is TRBV5-6, the J call TRBJ2-7; 9 nucleotides agree with TRBD2. CDR3 length: 15 residues. Germline V gene sequence: CDR1 SGHDT, CDR2 YYEEEE. V trimming: 3 bases; J trimming: 3 bases; junction bases outside the gene matches: 7. CDR3 in DNA: TGTGCCAGCAGCTGGGGAGCGGGAGGAGTCTACGAGCAGTACTTC. Protein: CASSWGAGGVYEQYF. Drawing the rest from reference TRBV5-6 and TRBJ2-7, the complete variable domain is DAGVTQSPTHLIKTRGQQVTLRCSPKSGHDTVSWYQQALGQGPQFIFQYYEEEERQRGNFPDRFSGHQFPNYSSELNVNALLLGDSALYLCASSWGAGGVYEQYFGPGTRLTVT.

This clone was detected only a few times. This chain links TRBV7-8 with TRBJ2-1; TRBD2 matches at 11 bases. CDR1 is SGHVS and CDR2 is FQNEAQ in the germline V gene. The CDR3 sequence is 18 residues long. V was clipped by 1 base and J by 1 base; unmatched bases: 6. DNA for the CDR3: TGTGCCAGCAGCTTAGTTAGCGGGGGGGCTTCATCCTACAATGAGCAGTTCTTC. Protein: CASSLVSGGASSYNEQFF.

This chain connects TRBV5-1 to TRBJ1-3, with D perhaps TRBD1 (6 bases). Germline V gives CDR1 SGHRS, CDR2 YFSETQ. The CDR3 has 15 residues. Trimming stripped 6 bases from V and 0 bases from J, with 13 bases between. CDR3 in amino acids: CASMPGAPSGNTIYF. As DNA, the CDR3 is TGCGCCAGCATGCCAGGGGCTCCCTCTGGAAACACCATATATTTT.

The gene calls are TRBV7-9 and TRBJ1-1, with TRBD1 matching over 9 bases. CDR1 and CDR2 (germline): SEHNR, FQNEAQ (reference sequence). V dropped 2 bases and J dropped 3; count of bases not matched to a gene: 13. CDR3 size: 18 residues. This CDR3 reads CASSLIGTGRLWDTEAFF. The CDR3 DNA reads as TGTGCCAGCAGCTTAATTGGGACAGGGCGGCTGTGGGACACTGAAGCTTTCTTT.

J is TRBJ1-1 and V is TRBV28; 7 nucleotides agree with TRBD1. CDR1 and CDR2 from the germline V gene are MDHEN and SYDVKM. The CDR3 length is 14 residues. The J segment lost 5 bases and the V segment lost 5 bases, leaving 8 bases of the junction unmatched. The CDR3 here is CASSPYRGETEAFF. The DNA of the CDR3 is TGTGCCAGCAGTCCCTACAGGGGAGAAACTGAAGCTTTCTTT.